Each of the 29 T cell receptor beta chains below was sequenced from the same sample in a study of blood T cell repertoires in COVID-19. Only in-frame clones appear in the TCRdb table, and some are missing; sequencing was by immunoSEQ multiplex PCR. The repertoire includes some 80,000 clones, 78% of them detected once, and around a sixth sits in the top ten. The sample consisted of peripheral blood. These receptors all come from a human donor in a cohort sampled during active COVID-19.

V gene TRBV6-1 combines with J gene TRBJ1-2; D is unclear. CDR3 length equals 16 residues. V lost 1 base and J lost 0, with 12 bases in between. Germline-derived CDR1 and CDR2 are MNHNS and SASEGT. The CDR3 reads CASSEGETAANYGYTF. The CDR3 nucleotides are TGTGCCAGCAGTGAAGGGGAGACGGCGGCTAACTATGGCTACACCTTC.

This clone was detected only a few times. The chain is built from TRBV25-1 and TRBJ2-2; 12 bases agree with TRBD1. The CDR3 is 14 amino acids. Germline assignment: CDR1 MGHDK and CDR2 SYGVNS. After removal of 6 bases from V and 6 bases from J, the junction contained 2 bases not matched to a gene. This CDR3 reads CASRWDRGPGELFF. The DNA of the CDR3 is TGTGCCAGCAGGTGGGACAGGGGGCCCGGGGAGCTGTTTTTT. The full variable domain, completed using reference TRBV25-1 and TRBJ2-2, is EADIYQTPRYLVIGTGKKITLECSQTMGHDKMYWYQQDPGMELHLIHYSYGVNSTEKGDLSSESTVSRIRTEHFPLTLESARPSHTSQYLCASRWDRGPGELFFGEGSRLTVL.

This sequence joins TRBV5-4 and TRBJ1-2; D is unresolved. Germline CDR1 SGHNT, CDR2 YYREEE (reference sequence). V dropped 0 bases and J dropped 6 bases, with 15 bases sitting between them. The CDR3 runs 15 residues. This CDR3 is CASSLEQVVKDGYTF. DNA for the CDR3: TGTGCCAGCAGCTTGGAGCAGGTGGTTAAAGATGGCTACACCTTC.

On this clone itself: At the DNA level, this CDR3 is encoded by other sequences in the same sample as well. This chain links TRBV7-6 with TRBJ2-1, with 9 positions matching TRBD2. The CDR3 has 16 amino acids. The V segment lost 1 base and the J segment 2 bases; nucleotides outside the gene matches: 3. The V gene's germline CDR1 is SGHVS and CDR2 FNYEAQ. CDR3 region: CASSLVASGTYNEQFF. The CDR3 region has the DNA TGTGCCAGCAGCTTAGTAGCTAGCGGGACCTACAATGAGCAGTTCTTC.

The chain is built from TRBV28 and TRBJ1-1, with D uncertain. Trimming stripped 3 bases from V and 5 bases from J, with 10 bases between. The CDR3 sequence is 13 residues long. CDR1 is MDHEN, CDR2 SYDVKM, per germline. The DNA for the CDR3 is TGTGCCAGCAGTTTGCGGGGTAGAACTGAAGCTTTCTTT. Translated, it gives CASSLRGRTEAFF.

V usage is TRBV6-5 and J usage is TRBJ1-2, with 8 bases lining up with TRBD1. Unmatched junction bases numbered 10, after V lost 6 bases and J lost 4 bases. There are 15 residues in the CDR3. CDR1 is MNHEY and CDR2 is SVGAGI in the germline V gene. The CDR3 DNA follows: TGTGCCAGCAGGAGTACTGACAGGGGCTCCTATGGCTACACCTTC. Amino acid sequence: CASRSTDRGSYGYTF.

This chain links TRBV5-6 with TRBJ2-7; the D gene is possibly TRBD1 (5 bases). CDR1 is SGHDT, CDR2 YYEEEE, per germline. The CDR3 loop spans 13 amino acids. V gave up 1 base and J gave up 6 bases, with 11 bases separating them. The CDR3 loop is CASSLYGASEQYV. The CDR3 nucleotides are TGTGCCAGCAGCTTGTATGGGGCTTCCGAGCAGTACGTC.

CDR3 sequence: CALYKIVSYEQYV. In nucleotides, the CDR3 is TGTGCCTTATATAAAATAGTATCCTACGAGCAGTACGTC. This chain connects TRBV21-1 to TRBJ2-7; TRBD2, the D gene given by the table, was not confirmed from the DNA. TRBV21-1 is marked as a pseudogene. The CDR3 loop spans 13 amino acids.

V is TRBV24-1 and J is TRBJ2-2, with TRBD1 identical over 11 bases. V trimming: 4 bases; J trimming: 6 bases; junction bases outside the gene matches: 6. There are 16 residues in the CDR3. CDR1 is KGHDR and CDR2 is SFDVKD in the germline V gene. CDR3 nucleotides: TGTGCCACCAGTGACCCGGACAGGGGGCAGGCCGGGGAGCTGTTTTTT. It yields the protein CATSDPDRGQAGELFF.

The DNA for the CDR3 is TGTGCCAGCAGCTTAGATCAAGGCGGTAGCGTCTCCTACAATGAGCAGTTCTTC. Amino acids: CASSLDQGGSVSYNEQFF. The chain is built from TRBV11-3 and TRBJ2-1, with a tentative D call TRBD2 (5 bases). Germline assignment: CDR1 SGHNT and CDR2 YENEEA. Trimming shortened V by 0 bases and J by 0 bases, and 15 bases separated the two germline ends. CDR3 size: 18 residues.

The chain links TRBV9 to TRBJ2-7; possibly TRBD2 for D (6 bases). V was cut by 4 bases and J by 0 bases, with 17 bases left in between. Per germline, CDR1 SGDLS and CDR2 YYNGEE. This CDR3 comprises 16 residues. CDR3 in DNA: TGTGCCAGCAGCCCCCGAACTAGCCGTAGCTCCTACGAGCAGTACGTC. Translated, it gives CASSPRTSRSSYEQYV.

The gene calls are TRBV27 and TRBJ2-1, with D tentatively TRBD1 (6 bases). The V end was cut by 5 bases, the J end by 5 bases, with 13 bases between. The CDR3 is made up of 14 amino acids. Germline V lookup: CDR1 MNHEY, CDR2 SMNVEV (reference sequence). The CDR3 coding sequence is TGTGCCAGCAGTCCGTGGACAGACGACAATGAGCAGTTCTTC. Its translation is CASSPWTDDNEQFF.

This clone was seen a single time. The chain has TRBV5-4 and TRBJ2-3; 10 bases fit TRBD2. Germline V lookup: CDR1 SGHNT, CDR2 YYREEE (reference sequence). Trimming at V came to 5 bases and at J to 1 base, leaving 10 bases not matched to a gene. The CDR3 totals 17 residues. The CDR3 loop is CASSLMGSGRGTDTQYF. The CDR3 bases are TGTGCCAGCAGTTTAATGGGAAGCGGGAGGGGCACAGATACGCAGTATTTT.

The J gene is TRBJ2-1, the V gene TRBV7-9; 11 nucleotides agree with TRBD2. From germline, CDR1 is SEHNR and CDR2 FQNEAQ (reference sequence). The CDR3 covers 17 residues. With V trimmed by 5 bases and J by 7 bases, 13 bases remained unmatched. This CDR3 reads CASSTNSGGASGNEQFF. CDR3 bases: TGTGCCAGCAGCACCAATAGCGGGGGGGCCTCAGGAAATGAGCAGTTCTTC.

This clone was seen just once. The chain has TRBV6-5 and TRBJ1-1, with 7 bases aligning to TRBD1. V was clipped by 2 bases and J by 0 bases; unmatched bases: 3. The CDR3 length is 15 residues. The germline CDR1 and CDR2 sequences are MNHEY and SVGAGI. Here the CDR3 DNA reads TGTGCCAGCAGTTACCCTGGACAGGTGAACACTGAAGCTTTCTTT. Amino acid sequence: CASSYPGQVNTEAFF.

About this clone: This may stem from a read error, because a much larger clone lies one nucleotide away. This chain connects TRBV7-2 to TRBJ2-3, with 11 bases identical to TRBD2. Per germline, CDR1 SGHTA and CDR2 FQGNSA. V trimming: 5 bases; J trimming: 2 bases; junction bases outside the gene matches: 3. The CDR3 covers 15 residues. CDR3 protein: CASSLSGGATDTQYF. CDR3 coding DNA: TGTGCCAGCAGCCTTAGCGGGGGGGCCACAGATACGCAGTATTTT.

The chain couples TRBV6-2 or TRBV6-3 to TRBJ1-1, with D uncertain. The CDR3 sequence is 13 residues long. Per the germline V gene, CDR1 is MNHEY and CDR2 is SVGEGT. Between the trimmed V and J ends, which lost 5 bases and 0 bases, there was a span of 7 bases. The CDR3 here is CASSSTLNTEAFF. CDR3 in DNA: TGTGCCAGCAGTAGTACTTTGAACACTGAAGCTTTCTTT.

The chain is built from TRBV4-3 and TRBJ2-5, with TRBD2 matching over 9 bases. The CDR3 length is 19 residues. The J segment lost 4 bases and the V segment lost 0 bases, leaving 15 bases of the junction unmatched. Germline CDR1 is LGHNA and CDR2 is YSLEER. The CDR3 region has the DNA TGCGCCAGCAGCCAAGATTATCGTAGCGGGAGTGATAGAGGAGAGACCCAGTACTTC. Amino acid sequence: CASSQDYRSGSDRGETQYF.

The chain combines TRBV4-3 with TRBJ2-5; D is perhaps TRBD1 (5 bases). The V end lost 6 bases, the J end lost 1 base, and 18 bases lay between the germline ends. The CDR3 contains 16 residues. Looked up from germline, CDR1 is LGHNA and CDR2 is YSLEER. The CDR3 DNA reads as TGCGCCAGCAGTCAAACTTGGGGCCAGTTCCAAGAGACCCAGTACTTC. This translates into CASSQTWGQFQETQYF.

This clone occurred once. The gene calls are TRBV7-9 and TRBJ1-2, with TRBD1 matching 9 bases. The CDR3 has 15 residues. CDR1 SEHNR and CDR2 FQNEAQ come from the germline V gene (reference sequence). The V gene end was trimmed by 5 bases and the J gene end by 1 base; junction bases not matched to a gene: 5. The CDR3 DNA reads as TGTGCCAGCAGCGCCGACAGGGGGATTAACTATGGCTACACCTTC. Protein sequence: CASSADRGINYGYTF.

This rearrangement joins TRBV7-2 to TRBJ1-2, with 7 nucleotides matching TRBD1. Germline lookup yields CDR1 SGHTA and CDR2 FQGNSA. The CDR3 has 12 amino acids. Trimming took 5 bases from V and 5 from J; bases not matched to a gene: 2. CDR3 residues: CASSGTEYGYTF. Written as DNA, the CDR3 is TGTGCCAGCAGCGGGACAGAGTATGGCTACACCTTC.

The CDR3 sequence is CASSYKGKGRWNTEAFF. The DNA of the CDR3 is TGTGCCAGCAGTTACAAGGGGAAGGGCCGGTGGAACACTGAAGCTTTCTTT. The V call is TRBV6-2 or TRBV6-3, the J call TRBJ1-1, with D possibly TRBD1 on 5 matching bases. This CDR3 region has 17 residues. CDR1 is MNHEY, CDR2 SVGEGT, per germline. V lost 2 bases to trimming and J lost 1 base, with 17 bases between them.

V gene TRBV3-1 (or the pseudogene TRBV3-2) combines with J gene TRBJ2-3; a weak D match, TRBD2 (7 bases). V was trimmed by 4 bases and J by 4 bases, leaving 18 bases between them. This CDR3 has 16 amino acids. The germline V gene encodes CDR1 LGHDT and CDR2 YNNKEL (reference sequence). This CDR3 reads CASSRGGLVRADTQYF. The DNA of the CDR3 is TGTGCCAGCAGCCGGGGGGGCCTGGTGAGGGCAGATACGCAGTATTTT.

V usage is TRBV7-9 and J usage is TRBJ2-3; TRBD2 matches 8 bases. Germline V lookup: CDR1 SEHNR, CDR2 FQNEAQ (reference sequence). The CDR3 loop spans 16 amino acids. V lost 2 bases and J lost 0; bases outside the gene matches: 4. CDR3 bases: TGTGCCAGCAGCTTACGAAGCGGGGGTAGCACAGATACGCAGTATTTT. Encoded protein: CASSLRSGGSTDTQYF.

The chain combines TRBV5-5 with TRBJ2-7; TRBD2 is a possible D gene (6 bases). V lost 2 bases and J lost 4, with 13 bases in between. The CDR3 sequence is 14 residues long. Germline-derived CDR1 and CDR2 are SGHKS and YYEKEE (reference sequence). The CDR3 DNA sequence: TGTGCCAGCAGCTTCGGAGGGCCACCTTACGAGCAGTACTTC. Its translation: CASSFGGPPYEQYF.

As regards this clone: Mismatch with germline at one junction end may stem from a read error. This chain connects TRBV27 to TRBJ2-5; 8 positions match TRBD1. Looked up from germline, CDR1 is MNHEY and CDR2 is SMNVEV (reference sequence). The CDR3 sequence is 12 residues long. This CDR3 reads CASSLPPGQAHF. CDR3 DNA sequence: TGTGCCAGCAGTCTGCCCCCGGGACAGGCCCACTTC.

This chain links TRBV7-2 with TRBJ1-1; D possibly corresponds to TRBD1 (6 bases). This CDR3 has 14 residues. Deletions cut 3 bases from V and 0 bases from J, with 8 bases between. CDR1 SGHTA and CDR2 FQGNSA come from the germline V gene. The CDR3 sequence: CASSLGHLNTEAFF. CDR3 bases: TGTGCCAGCAGCTTGGGACACTTGAACACTGAAGCTTTCTTT. Combining the CDR3 with reference TRBV7-2 and TRBJ1-1 gives the whole variable domain GAGVSQSPSNKVTEKGKDVELRCDPISGHTALYWYRQSLGQGLEFLIYFQGNSAPDKSGLPSDRFSAERTGGSVSTLTIQRTQQEDSAVYLCASSLGHLNTEAFFGQGTRLTVV.

The V gene is TRBV6-5, the J gene TRBJ1-2, with D perhaps matching TRBD1 (6 bases). The germline V gene encodes CDR1 MNHEY and CDR2 SVGAGI. This CDR3 is built from 15 residues. Deletions cut 5 bases from V and 4 bases from J, with 17 bases between. DNA for the CDR3: TGTGCCAGCAGTCCCTCCTCGGGGGGCCCCTATGGCTACACCTTC. Amino acids: CASSPSSGGPYGYTF.

This chain uses TRBV5-1 with TRBJ2-5; D is uncertain. The CDR3 spans 13 residues. Germline lookup yields CDR1 SGHRS and CDR2 YFSETQ. V dropped 4 bases and J dropped 6 bases, with 13 bases sitting between them. The CDR3 reads CASSLQDPKTQYF. Written as DNA, the CDR3 is TGCGCCAGCAGCCTGCAGGATCCAAAGACCCAGTACTTC.